The TCR beta chain under discussion was sequenced for a study of blood T cell repertoires in COVID-19. For the study at large: Specimens from acute and convalescent COVID-19 originated in the United States, Italy and Spain. T cells, B-cell-depleted T cells, or PBMCs supplied cDNA or gDNA.

Trimming took 4 bases from V and 2 from J; bases not matched to a gene: 6. Germline loops: CDR1 SGHNT, CDR2 YYREEE (reference sequence). This CDR3 is 15 amino acids long. Per the original data handling: Amplification of reference gene primers provided the estimated nucleated cell counts. Some clones are missing from TCRdb's copy, which holds only in-frame ones; the method was immunoSEQ multiplex PCR. The V and J calls and clone size were taken over from that table, and D and trimming were inferred from the DNA. The table includes 300,000 or so clones, roughly 84% detected once. The count of this clone is one.

The chain uses TRBV5-4 and TRBJ2-7, with TRBD1 matching over 10 bases. The sample comprised peripheral blood. This sequence originates from a man aged 45-60 years with active or convalescent COVID-19. In DNA, the CDR3 is TGTGCCAGCAGCCTACCGGGACAGGGGACCTACGAGCAGTACTTC. Its translation: CASSLPGQGTYEQYF.